This TCR beta chain comes out of a study of cytomegalovirus exposure and HLA in healthy donors (dated by TCRdb to 2016 to 2017). For the wider study: An earlier analysis of approximately 600 of the donors reported about 290 Gb of sequence data and roughly 110 million unique TCR beta sequences from about 200 million T cells. An early release covering roughly 640 HLA-typed donors comprised about 300 gigabases of sequencing data and around 85 million unique TCR sequences. Of the roughly 400 genotyped donors, about 84% fell in the genetic ancestry cluster associated with self-reported Caucasian donors. The aim of the study was to test whether cataloging public T cell receptors could identify signatures of past pathogen exposure. The study used immunosequencing to profile the T cell repertoires of around 600 subjects and linked those repertoires to cytomegalovirus serostatus. Along with the roughly 670-subject first cohort, a separate validation cohort of over a hundred different subjects was used. High-throughput TCR immunosequencing, statistical association of individual TCRs with disease status, and machine learning were combined to predict cytomegalovirus infection status. To study patterns of TCR occurrence, a later analysis re-analyzed previously published TCR beta repertoires from under 750 donors and added high-resolution HLA genotyping. Rather than drawing on any new phenotypic data, the later analysis identified candidate immune exposures from TCR beta sequences and the way those sequences occurred across donors. In an earlier analysis of 587 of the donors, high-throughput TCR beta sequencing was used to judge whether each TCR beta V gene segment behaved as functional or pseudogenic. Alongside the repertoire data, information on donor age, sex, ethnicity and CMV serostatus was compiled. A later genetic analysis took genome-wide SNP genotypes for about three fifths of the 666 donors and used that subset as a discovery cohort. Every repertoire in the discovery cohort had been generated on one and the same sequencing platform. Class I and class II HLA loci were covered by the typing at four-digit resolution. The number of donors typed differed by locus, with about 629-640 for A, B, C, DRB1 and DQB1, more than 500 for DQA1, approximately 570 for DPA1, and 472 for DPB1. Roughly 5 DR-DQ haplotypes were handled as single units for association and clustering, since linkage in the cohort was strong. On average, about 200,000 unique TCR beta nucleotide sequences were sequenced per donor among about 400 genotyped donors of the cohort, with around 19% of those sequences being non-productive. Study-wide findings and limitations: An association between a missense DCLRE1C variant and V-gene and J-gene trimming of TCR beta chains was found in a later genetic analysis and replicated in an independent cohort. In a later analysis, TCR association rates were found to vary across HLA loci, with the most associated TCRs seen for DRB1 alleles and the fewest for HLA-C alleles. Correlated functional status among segregating V segments might be attributable to linkage disequilibrium, but an unknown experimental factor could not be ruled out. A further reported finding was that TCR beta sequences accurately predicted the HLA-A and HLA-B alleles for most subjects in the first cohort. A later analysis reported that several top co-occurrence clusters appeared linked to parvovirus B19, influenza, CMV and Epstein-Barr virus. Because counts were too low, roughly 16 rarely observed V segments, including chromosome 9 orphons, were excluded from the earlier analysis of around 590 of the donors. In a later analysis, HLA-associated TCR beta chains were found to be more clonally expanded and to have lower generation probabilities than equally common non-associated chains. Some IMGT-functional V segments, including TRBV6-2 and TRBV6-3, could not be told apart with the 87-base-pair reads, so those segments were excluded. The study listed 164 TCR beta chains as associated with cytomegalovirus. In a later genetic analysis, fewer N-insertions in productive TCRs were reported among donors in an Asian-associated ancestry cluster than the roughly 640-donor mean. The classifier was reported to diagnose cytomegalovirus status with high specificity and sensitivity in both the original and validation cohorts. Presence/absence analyses assumed roughly uniform sequencing depth across donors, an assumption that may not hold. Because HLA typing was unavailable for some donors at each locus, only the typed subset was used in association tests. A cluster of highly shared sequence variants was judged likely to be a technical artifact of the sequencing pipeline. It was suggested by the authors that the approach could potentially be generalized to other disease states and immunological phenotypes. A later analysis found that most CMV-associated TCR beta chains appeared HLA-restricted, with HLA associations seemingly driven largely by CMV exposure. Broadly in line with IMGT annotations, most TCR beta V segments showed up in productive rearrangements about 87% or about 30% of the time in an earlier analysis of some 590 of the donors. Three of the identified cytomegalovirus-associated TCR beta chains were confirmed in vitro to be specific for cytomegalovirus antigens. Across donors, most TCR sequences were observed very rarely, whereas some public TCRs were present in many individuals. Specific HLA alleles were associated with 16,951 TCR beta sequences at a false discovery rate of 0.05 in a later analysis. In this cohort, only TCR beta chains were sequenced, and detectable features were limited by the absence of alpha or paired-chain data. Assigning TCR associations to individual alleles was difficult when HLA alleles, especially DR and DQ, strongly co-occurred. The only immune exposure information available for the cohort was CMV serostatus.

V lost 5 bases and J lost 8 bases; the stretch between them is 10 bases long. The CDR3 numbers 12 residues from cysteine through phenylalanine. Just CDR3 DNA is preserved here, 36 bases in frame from base 1. Looking up the germline V gene (reference sequence) yields CDR1 MNHEY and CDR2 SMNVEV. The method behind the library was the immunoSEQ multiplex PCR assay. A mixture of 60 forward primers for TCR Vbeta segments and 13 reverse primers for TCR Jbeta segments was used in the multiplex PCR. The CDR3 region of rearranged TCR beta genes was amplified from genomic DNA with a multiplex PCR assay. The Illumina HiSeq System was used to sequence the amplified TCR beta libraries as 87-base-pair reads. Regarding the original processing steps: In a later analysis, tens of millions of unique TCR beta chains were counted across the roughly 670 repertoires, and roughly 10 million of these chains were shared by at least two donors. Raw reads were error-corrected and collapsed into unique sequences with a nearest-neighbor algorithm that merged closely related sequences to remove PCR and sequencing errors. V, D and J gene segments were assigned by aligning CDR3 sequences to IMGT reference sequences. For a sequence to be retained, a match of at least six nucleotides to both a V gene segment and a J gene segment was required. A rearrangement was called productive if the CDR3 had no stop codons and remained in frame with V and J, and every other rearrangement was called non-productive. CDR3 was defined by IMGT convention, running from the second conserved V-encoded cysteine to the conserved J-encoded phenylalanine. The earlier analysis of more than 450 of the donors excluded sequences that lacked an unambiguous match to a single V gene segment. In an earlier analysis of 587 of the donors, a V segment was called functional when productive rearrangements were above 56.7%, and segregating when the standard deviation between donors exceeded 5%. A statistical classification framework was built for diagnosing cytomegalovirus status from the catalog of TCR beta chain sequences. A later analysis assigned V and J genes by comparing TCR nucleotide sequences with IMGT/GENE-DB human TR gene sequences. Using the TCRdist pipeline, a later analysis assigned CDR3 sequences along with most-parsimonious VDJ recombination scenarios. In a later analysis, every TCR beta chain was defined by the combination of its CDR3 amino acid sequence and its V-gene family, and reads without a unique V-gene family were dropped. A later analysis removed 550 to 700 highly shared, low-generation-probability nucleotide sequences to deal with suspected cross-contamination and a sequencing artifact. For each public chain, a later analysis derived a clonal expansion index from normalized ranks of inferred template counts within each repertoire. Generation probabilities in a later analysis came from a VDJ recombination model fitted to out-of-frame rearrangements, and those results were checked against IGoR. Hypergeometric tests were used in a later analysis to score TCR-TCR, TCR-HLA and TCR-CMV co-occurrence, with a repertoire-size bias correction applied to the TCR pairs. A later analysis estimated false discovery rates by permuting HLA or CMV assignments 20 times. In a later analysis, co-occurring TCRs were grouped with DBSCAN, and TCRdist sequence similarity was added when clustering was performed within HLA-allele-positive subsets. Repertoires with fewer than 30,000 or more than 120,000 public chains were left out of co-occurrence clustering, as were about 5 repertoires with anomalous nucleotide sharing. TCRdb holds this immuneACCESS table with in-frame rearrangements only. Some clones are missing; in checked studies, unresolved V genes explain under half, and the rest has no known cause. V and J calls and clone size come straight from that table; D and trimming were deduced from the DNA. Counted in this sample were some 100,000 clones; 70% to 80% of them appeared once. Approximately 4.3% of the sample belongs to the ten largest clones.

This clone showed up just a few times. This receptor's antigen is unknown. No per-base quality is available; no much larger clone lies one base away. In total, approximately 690 healthy bone marrow donors made up the cohort. All cohort members were sampled while nominally healthy, although unrecorded immune exposures were likely present. The donor tested CMV seropositive, placing the donor among the approximately 290 seropositive members of the cohort. A peripheral blood sample was provided by each donor, and peripheral blood mononuclear cells were used for TCR beta sequencing. Genomic DNA was extracted from the blood cell samples with the Qiagen DNeasy Blood Extraction Kit.

The sample consisted of PBMCs. This sequence originates from a woman between 18 and 29 years old in good health and CMV-seropositive. This chain joins TRBV27 to TRBJ2-1; TRBD2 could be the D gene, as 5 bases match. The CDR3 protein sequence reads: CASSRGWDEQFF. The nucleotide sequence reads TGTGCCAGCAGTCGGGGATGGGATGAGCAGTTCTTC.